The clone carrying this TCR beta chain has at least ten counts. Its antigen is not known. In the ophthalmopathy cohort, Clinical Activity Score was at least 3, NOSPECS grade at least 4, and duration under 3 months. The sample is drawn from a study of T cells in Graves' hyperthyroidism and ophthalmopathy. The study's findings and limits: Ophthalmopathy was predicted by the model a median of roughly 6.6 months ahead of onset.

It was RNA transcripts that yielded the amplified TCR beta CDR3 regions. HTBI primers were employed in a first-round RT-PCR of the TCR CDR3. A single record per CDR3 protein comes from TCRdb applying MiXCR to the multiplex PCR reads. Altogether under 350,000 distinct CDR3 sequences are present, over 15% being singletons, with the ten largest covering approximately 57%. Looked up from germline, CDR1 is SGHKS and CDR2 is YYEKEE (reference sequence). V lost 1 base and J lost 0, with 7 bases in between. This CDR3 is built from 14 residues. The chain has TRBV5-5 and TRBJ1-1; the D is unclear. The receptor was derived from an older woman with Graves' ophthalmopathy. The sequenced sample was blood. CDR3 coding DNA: TGTGCCAGCAGCTTGTTGGATCTGAACACTGAAGCTTTCTTT. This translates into CASSLLDLNTEAFF.